The present TCR beta chain was sequenced within a study of cytomegalovirus exposure and HLA in healthy donors. Regarding the study as a whole: The authors enumerated 180 or so TCR beta chains as linked to cytomegalovirus.

Profiling relied on immunoSEQ multiplex PCR, and the TCRdb table lists in-frame clones only, not all of them. The table includes 150,000 to 200,000 clones, 96% detected once. As regards this clone: The target antigen is unknown.

CDR1 SQVTM and CDR2 ANQGSEA come from the germline V gene. The CDR3 is 13 amino acids. Trimming removed 4 bases from V and 4 bases from J, with 14 bases in between. This chain joins TRBV29-1 and TRBJ2-7; a weak D match, TRBD1 (5 bases). The TCR was taken from a woman in her late teens or twenties in good health and CMV-seronegative. The specimen sequenced was PBMCs. The CDR3 DNA sequence: TGCAGCGTTGCTTTGACAGTTTCTTACGAGCAGTACTTC. As protein: CSVALTVSYEQYF.